This T cell receptor beta chain came from a study of T-cell memory formation after mild COVID-19. Study context: Most TCR clusters belonged to a single donor. Study observations and caveats: While clones contracting from day 15 to 85 were balanced between CD4 and CD8, later expanders leaned CD4+. Some SARS-CoV-2-responding clones were already detected in memory before infection.

V was clipped by 0 bases and J by 3 bases, with 10 bases between them. The CDR3 covers 14 residues. Germline V lookup: CDR1 SGHNT, CDR2 YYREEE (reference sequence). With constant-segment primers, 5'RACE yielded cDNA libraries of TCR alpha and TCR beta that carried sample barcodes and UMIs. Via MiXCR, TCRdb re-called the 5' RACE reads, giving one row per CDR3 protein. Among around 390,000 distinct CDR3 sequences, roughly 15% were seen once, and the ten largest hold about 22%. A remark on this clonotype: Its specificity is not known.

Source material: PBMCs or a T cell subset sorted from them (not recorded which). The sequence derives from a man younger than 35 who had mild COVID-19 (a few samples of this study predate the infection). Cell type and time point are not known. The chain is built from TRBV5-4 and TRBJ2-7; possibly TRBD1 or TRBD2 for D (5 bases each). The CDR3 DNA is TGTGCCAGCAGCTTGGCCGGGGCGGTCTACGAGCAGTACTTC. Encoded protein: CASSLAGAVYEQYF.